The next 27 T cell receptor beta chains were all read from a single sample in a study of T cells in women clearing cervical HPV infection. The repertoire was sequenced with immunoSEQ multiplex PCR; TCRdb's copy has only in-frame clones and lacks some. Here the sample table reports 18,000 or so clones. The sample was blood buffy coat. The source of these receptors is a woman between 18 and 69 years old with a cervical HPV16 infection that either progressed to CIN3+ or cleared (not recorded which).

In regard to this clone: Read sequence stops 3 residues before the CDR3 end, and the germline J gene provides the missing end. The chain employs TRBV30 and TRBJ2-7, with 10 bases lining up with TRBD1. This CDR3 contains 14 residues. CDR1 and CDR2 (germline): GTSNPN, SVGIG (reference sequence). V trimming: 2 bases; J trimming: 5 bases; junction bases outside the gene matches: 6. This chain's CDR3 is CAWSSGQGFHEQYF. The sequenced part of the CDR3 DNA is TGTGCCTGGAGTTCGGGACAGGGGTTCCACGAG.

About this clone: The CDR3 end lies 3 residues beyond the end of the read and is filled in from the germline J gene. The chain recombines TRBV5-8 with TRBJ2-3; 9 nucleotides align to TRBD2. Germline values: CDR1 SGHTS, CDR2 YDEGEE. This CDR3 comprises 12 residues. The ends lost 7 bases at V and 4 bases at J; junction bases unmatched: 1. Partial CDR3 DNA: TGTGCCAGCCGGACTAGCGCAGATACG. Translated: CASRTSADT. From start to end, the CDR3 is CASRTSADTQYF. Looking up the rest from reference TRBV5-8 and TRBJ2-3 gives the full variable domain: EAGVTQSPTHLIKTRGQQATLRCSPISGHTSVYWYQQALGLGLQFLLWYDEGEERNRGNFPPRFSGRQFPNYSSELNVNALELEDSALYLCASRTSADTQYFGPGTRLTVL.

The CDR3 sequence: CSVDRAGNGYTF. The part of the CDR3 DNA that was read is TGCAGCGTGGACAGGGCCGGGAATGGC. The chain uses TRBV29-1 and TRBJ1-2; 8 nucleotides agree with TRBD1. The read terminates 3 residues ahead of where the CDR3 ends, so the germline J gene completes it. Looked up from germline, CDR1 is SQVTM and CDR2 is ANQGSEA. This CDR3 is built from 12 residues. Trimming removed 6 bases from V and 6 bases from J; junction bases left unmatched: 6.

For this clone: The read comes to an end 3 residues before the CDR3 does, leaving the germline J gene to fill in the end. The chain recombines TRBV14 with TRBJ1-5, with D hard to call. V shed 2 bases and J shed 4 bases, with 6 bases lying between them. Germline-derived CDR1 and CDR2 are SGHDN and FVKESK. This CDR3 spans 13 amino acids. The CDR3 region is CASSQSPNQPQHF. The covered CDR3 bases are TGTGCCAGCAGCCAATCCCCAAATCAGCCC.

Details on this clone: The read falls 3 residues short of the CDR3 end, and the missing part is taken from the germline J gene. The chain recombines TRBV28 with TRBJ1-1; TRBD1 agrees at 7 bases. Per germline, CDR1 MDHEN and CDR2 SYDVKM. The CDR3 has 13 amino acids. Incomplete CDR3 DNA: TGTGCCAGCACCTGGGGTGACAGGGATCAA. Translating it yields CASTWGDRDQ. The complete CDR3 protein is CASTWGDRDQAFF.

On this clone itself: The CDR3 extends 3 residues past the end of the read, so its final part is completed from the germline J gene. This chain connects TRBV2 to TRBJ2-7; TRBD1 might be the D (6 bases). Per germline, CDR1 SNHLY and CDR2 FYNNEI. This CDR3 has 13 residues. Trimming stripped 6 bases from V and 0 bases from J, with 9 bases between. CDR3 DNA (partial): TGTGCCAGCAGCACAGGGACCTCCTACGAG. It codes for CASSTGTSYE. The complete CDR3 sequence is CASSTGTSYEQYF. Supplemented by reference TRBV2 and TRBJ2-7, the full variable domain reads EPEVTQTPSHQVTQMGQEVILRCVPISNHLYFYWYRQILGQKVEFLVSFYNNEISEKSEIFDDQFSVERPDGSNFTLKIRSTKLEDSAMYFCASSTGTSYEQYFGPGTRLTVT.

The CDR3 DNA, read in part, is TGTGCCAGTAGTCCTCGGGTCGGGGAG. This sequence encodes CASSPRVGE. In full, the CDR3 reads CASSPRVGELFF. V and J are TRBV19 and TRBJ2-2; D is undetermined. The read is 3 residues too short to cover the CDR3 end, so that end is filled in from the germline J gene. V lost 5 bases, J lost 7 bases, and 8 bases lay in between. From germline, CDR1 is LNHDA and CDR2 SQIVND (reference sequence). The CDR3 has 12 amino acids.

Comment on this clone: The read is 3 residues too short to cover the CDR3 end, so that end is filled in from the germline J gene. This sequence joins TRBV6-2 or TRBV6-3 and TRBJ1-1, with D uncertain. Trimming took off 3 bases at V and 2 bases at J, with 7 bases between the two ends. This CDR3 region has 13 residues. The germline V gene encodes CDR1 MNHEY and CDR2 SVGEGT. The CDR3 sequence is CASSYQDNTEAFF. The sequenced part of the CDR3 DNA is TGTGCCAGCAGTTATCAGGATAACACTGAA.

This clone is medium-sized (0.01 to 0.1%) by frequency. The CDR3 DNA, read in part, is TGCAGTGCTAGTAGGTCTTCGCGGGAGGTTGAG. This translates into CSASRSSREVE. Given in full, the CDR3 is CSASRSSREVEQFF. The V gene is TRBV20-1, the J gene TRBJ2-1; 8 nucleotides agree with TRBD2. The read falls 3 residues short of the CDR3 end, and the missing part is taken from the germline J gene. The CDR3 totals 14 residues. After removal of 3 bases from V and 9 bases from J, the junction contained 10 bases not matched to a gene. Per the germline V gene, CDR1 is DFQATT and CDR2 is SNEGSKA (reference sequence).

As for this clone: The read ends 3 residues shy of where the CDR3 ends; the end is completed using the germline J gene. This chain links TRBV29-1 with TRBJ2-7; 7 bases align to TRBD1. V lost 7 bases and J lost 6; bases outside the gene matches: 6. The V gene's germline CDR1 is SQVTM and CDR2 ANQGSEA. CDR3 size: 11 residues. The CDR3 here is CSANRGGEQYF. Incomplete CDR3 DNA: TGCAGCGCCAACAGGGGTGGCGAG.

CDR3 DNA (partial): TGTGCCAGTAGTATAGATGGCCCTGGCGGTCAGCCC. Amino acids: CASSIDGPGGQP. The complete CDR3 protein is CASSIDGPGGQPQHF. This sequence joins TRBV19 and TRBJ1-5, with D hard to call. The read is 3 residues too short to cover the CDR3 end, so that end is filled in from the germline J gene. The CDR3 is made up of 15 amino acids. CDR1 and CDR2 from the germline V gene are LNHDA and SQIVND (reference sequence). Trimming shortened V by 0 bases and J by 6 bases, and 12 bases separated the two germline ends. Full variable domain (remainder filled in from reference TRBV19 and TRBJ1-5): DGGITQSPKYLFRKEGQNVTLSCEQNLNHDAMYWYRQDPGQGLRLIYYSQIVNDFQKGDIAEGYSVSREKKESFPLTVTSAQKNPTAFYLCASSIDGPGGQPQHFGDGTRLSIL.

Regarding this clone: The read is 3 residues too short to cover the CDR3 end, so that end is filled in from the germline J gene. The chain employs TRBV10-3 and TRBJ1-2; D might be TRBD1 (6 bases). Germline lookup yields CDR1 ENHRY and CDR2 SYGVKD. Trimming stripped 6 bases from V and 0 bases from J, with 17 bases between. The CDR3 extends over 16 amino acids. The CDR3: CAIRQGVQQANYGYTF. The part of the CDR3 DNA that was read is TGTGCCATCAGACAGGGAGTCCAACAAGCTAACTATGGC.

Comments on this clone: The CDR3 end falls 3 residues outside the read, so it is completed with the germline J gene. The chain couples TRBV10-3 to TRBJ2-5, with D tentatively TRBD2 (6 bases). CDR3 size: 14 residues. The germline CDR1 and CDR2 sequences are ENHRY and SYGVKD. Deletions cut 3 bases from V and 3 bases from J, with 11 bases between. Incomplete CDR3 DNA: TGTGCCATCAGTGACTTAGCGGAGGAAGAGACC. Its translation is CAISDLAEEET. The full CDR3 sequence reads CAISDLAEEETQYF.

As regards this clone: The observed sequence ends 3 residues before the CDR3 terminus, with the missing tail filled in from the germline J gene. The J gene is TRBJ2-3, the V gene TRBV7-6, with 7 bases aligning to TRBD1. Losses at the gene ends were 4 bases for V and 2 bases for J; bases not matched to a gene: 6. Per the germline V gene, CDR1 is SGHVS and CDR2 is FNYEAQ. This CDR3 contains 15 residues. The sequenced CDR3 bases are TGTGCCAGCAGCTCATGGACAGGAGTCACAGATACG. It codes for CASSSWTGVTDT. The whole CDR3 protein reads CASSSWTGVTDTQYF.

About this clone: The sequenced fragment ends 3 residues before the CDR3 boundary, so the rest is inferred from the germline J gene. This chain uses TRBV19 with TRBJ1-5; 7 nucleotides line up with TRBD1. CDR1 LNHDA and CDR2 SQIVND come from the germline V gene (reference sequence). Germline trimming cut 5 bases from V and 5 bases from J; bases unmatched to any gene: 3. This CDR3 has 13 residues. The CDR3 region is CASSSDRDQPQHF. The sequenced part of the CDR3 DNA is TGTGCCAGTAGTTCAGACAGGGATCAGCCC.

Concerning this clone itself: Read coverage stops 3 residues before the CDR3 terminus; the germline J gene supplies the remainder. The rearrangement links TRBV19 to TRBJ1-5; 8 nucleotides match TRBD1. The CDR3 loop spans 15 amino acids. CDR1 and CDR2 from the germline V gene are LNHDA and SQIVND (reference sequence). V lost 4 bases and J lost 5; bases outside the gene matches: 7. CDR3 region: CASSTRQGAYQPQHF. Incomplete CDR3 DNA: TGTGCCAGTAGTACCCGGCAGGGGGCCTATCAGCCC. The full variable domain, in which reference TRBV19 and TRBJ1-5 provide the parts outside the CDR3, is DGGITQSPKYLFRKEGQNVTLSCEQNLNHDAMYWYRQDPGQGLRLIYYSQIVNDFQKGDIAEGYSVSREKKESFPLTVTSAQKNPTAFYLCASSTRQGAYQPQHFGDGTRLSIL.

As regards this clone: The CDR3 goes on 3 residues after the read ends, and that part is filled in from the germline J gene. The chain couples TRBV28 to TRBJ1-5; TRBD1 aligns across 12 bases. Germline CDR1 and CDR2: MDHEN and SYDVKM. J was trimmed by 2 bases and V by 6 bases; bases with no gene match: 11. The CDR3 is made up of 18 amino acids. CDR3 sequence: CASRGLGQGAGGNQPQHF. Partial CDR3 DNA: TGTGCCAGCAGAGGACTGGGACAGGGGGCAGGAGGCAATCAGCCC.

Its frequency marks this clone as medium-sized. The read ends 3 residues shy of where the CDR3 ends; the end is completed using the germline J gene. The V and J genes are TRBV28 and TRBJ1-2; TRBD1 is a possible D gene (6 bases). The V end was cut by 2 bases, the J end by 0 bases, with 10 bases between. From germline, CDR1 is MDHEN and CDR2 SYDVKM. This CDR3 comprises 15 residues. The sequenced part of the CDR3 DNA is TGTGCCAGCAGTTTACGACAGGTGACTAACTATGGC. Amino acid sequence: CASSLRQVTNYG. In full, the CDR3 reads CASSLRQVTNYGYTF.

A note on this clone: The sequenced fragment ends 3 residues before the CDR3 boundary, so the rest is inferred from the germline J gene. The chain links TRBV6-1 to TRBJ1-2; a possible D gene is TRBD1 (5 bases). CDR1 is MNHNS and CDR2 is SASEGT in the germline V gene. V dropped 1 base and J dropped 5 bases, with 17 bases sitting between them. This CDR3 has 16 residues. The sequenced CDR3 bases are TGTGCCAGCAGTGAAGTAGACACCCTCAAGGGGTATGGC. This gives the protein CASSEVDTLKGYG. The complete CDR3 reads CASSEVDTLKGYGYTF.

Details on this clone: The read ends 3 residues shy of where the CDR3 ends; the end is completed using the germline J gene. This chain joins TRBV5-6 and TRBJ2-1; D may be TRBD2 (5 bases). The CDR3 length is 15 residues. Germline V lookup: CDR1 SGHDT, CDR2 YYEEEE. Trimming stripped 4 bases from V and 2 bases from J, with 13 bases between. The CDR3 spells CASSHYSDTYNEQFF. CDR3 DNA (partial): TGTGCCAGCAGCCACTATAGCGACACCTACAATGAG.

This CDR3 is CASSLAAQGASETQYF. The covered CDR3 bases are TGCGCCAGCAGCTTGGCGGCGCAGGGGGCGAGTGAGACC. The chain has TRBV5-1 and TRBJ2-5; TRBD1 agrees at 8 bases. From the germline J gene comes the end of the CDR3, since the read stops 3 residues before it. The CDR3 extends over 16 amino acids. J gave up 5 bases and V 0 bases, and 9 bases lay outside the gene matches. The germline V gene encodes CDR1 SGHRS and CDR2 YFSETQ.

A word on this clone: The CDR3 goes on 3 residues after the read ends, and that part is filled in from the germline J gene. The rearrangement uses TRBV5-1 and TRBJ2-2; TRBD1 matches 8 bases. Per germline, CDR1 SGHRS and CDR2 YFSETQ. The CDR3 length is 16 residues. V trimming: 4 bases; J trimming: 4 bases; junction bases outside the gene matches: 9. CDR3 DNA (partial): TGCGCCAGCAGCGCCCAGGGGGCGCGGGGCACCGGGGAG. This translates into CASSAQGARGTGE. The complete CDR3 protein is CASSAQGARGTGELFF.

Remarks on this clone: The read terminates 3 residues ahead of where the CDR3 ends, so the germline J gene completes it. Within the sample, other DNA sequences also encode this same CDR3. V gene TRBV5-1 combines with J gene TRBJ2-7; 8 bases fit TRBD1. This CDR3 comprises 14 residues. The J segment lost 4 bases and the V segment lost 5 bases, leaving 8 bases of the junction unmatched. Germline V gene sequence: CDR1 SGHRS, CDR2 YFSETQ. This chain's CDR3 is CASSLGQGGYEQYF. CDR3 DNA, as far as it was read: TGCGCCAGCAGTCTCGGACAGGGAGGATACGAG.

A remark on this clone: The CDR3 end falls 3 residues outside the read, so it is completed with the germline J gene. The chain uses TRBV5-1 and TRBJ2-6; 7 bases agree with TRBD1. The length of the CDR3 is 19 residues. J gave up 0 bases and V 2 bases, and 11 bases lay outside the gene matches. Germline V gene lookup returns CDR1 SGHRS and CDR2 YFSETQ. The sequenced part of the CDR3 DNA is TGCGCCAGCAGCTTTACCTCAGGGGGAGTTAGCTCTGGGGCCAACGTC. Its translation is CASSFTSGGVSSGANV. The whole CDR3 sequence reads CASSFTSGGVSSGANVLTF.

With regard to this clone: Sequencing ends 3 residues short of the CDR3 end; the germline J gene provides the rest. The V gene is TRBV7-3, the J gene TRBJ2-2; 7 nucleotides line up with TRBD2. V was pared by 4 bases and J by 0 bases, with 8 bases of the junction left unmatched. The germline V gene encodes CDR1 SGHTA and CDR2 FQGTGA. The CDR3 is 17 amino acids. The CDR3 DNA, read in part, is TGTGCCAGCAGCTCCCCCGCTACTAGCGCGAACACCGGGGAG. This gives the protein CASSSPATSANTGE. The CDR3 in its entirety is CASSSPATSANTGELFF.

Comment on this clone: The CDR3 goes on 3 residues after the read ends, and that part is filled in from the germline J gene. The rearrangement joins TRBV30 to TRBJ2-1, with D possibly TRBD2 on 6 matching bases. The V gene lost 0 bases and the J gene lost 8 bases, with 38 bases spanning the gap. CDR1 is GTSNPN, CDR2 SVGIG, per germline (reference sequence). The CDR3 spans 22 residues. Incomplete CDR3 DNA: TGTGCCTGGAGTGTCTTCCGCCCGCTCCGGAGCCAAAGGGCGGGAAAACAAGATGAG. This gives the protein CAWSVFRPLRSQRAGKQDE. The complete CDR3 reads CAWSVFRPLRSQRAGKQDEQFF.

Points on this clone: The CDR3 extends 3 residues past the end of the read, so its final part is completed from the germline J gene. This sequence joins TRBV12-3 or TRBV12-4 and TRBJ2-1; 9 bases are a match to TRBD2. V gave up 7 bases and J gave up 2 bases; unmatched junction bases: 6. The CDR3 spans 15 residues. The CDR3 bases that were read are TGTGCCAGCATTTTCGAGCGGGGGGCCTACAATGAG. Encoded protein: CASIFERGAYNE. The CDR3 as a whole reads CASIFERGAYNEQFF.